The 21 T cell receptor beta chains below were found in one sample sequenced in a study of PD-L1 blockade in urothelial cancer. Measured with immunoSEQ multiplex PCR; TCRdb has only the in-frame clones, and not every one. The repertoire holds about 82,000 clones, with about 90% as singletons. This specimen consisted of PBMCs, obtained around atezolizumab (anti-PD-L1) treatment. Every receptor here comes from a woman aged 70-85 years with urothelial cancer.

This chain links TRBV11-3 with TRBJ2-1, with 8 bases lining up with TRBD2. CDR3 length equals 15 residues. V was clipped by 1 base and J by 4 bases; unmatched bases: 3. Germline V gene sequence: CDR1 SGHNT, CDR2 YENEEA. The CDR3 spells CASSLGSGGYNEQFF. The DNA of the CDR3 is TGTGCCAGCAGCTTAGGTTCGGGAGGGTACAATGAGCAGTTCTTC.

This chain uses TRBV9 with TRBJ1-1, with D perhaps TRBD1 (6 bases). V lost 3 bases, J lost 0 bases, and 12 bases lay in between. Germline CDR1 and CDR2: SGDLS and YYNGEE. This CDR3 contains 15 residues. The CDR3 DNA reads TGTGCCAGCAGCGGAAACAGGGCCCTGAACACTGAAGCTTTCTTT. Amino acids: CASSGNRALNTEAFF. Using reference TRBV9 and TRBJ1-1 for the parts outside the CDR3, the full variable domain is DSGVTQTPKHLITATGQRVTLRCSPRSGDLSVYWYQQSLDQGLQFLIQYYNGEERAKGNILERFSAQQFPDLHSELNLSSLELGDSALYFCASSGNRALNTEAFFGQGTRLTVV.

This clone was seen a single time. This rearrangement joins TRBV5-6 to TRBJ2-7; D is unresolved. Germline V gene lookup returns CDR1 SGHDT and CDR2 YYEEEE. V was pared by 3 bases and J by 3 bases, with 4 bases between. The CDR3 runs to 11 residues. Here the CDR3 reads CASSSFYEQYF. The CDR3 DNA follows: TGTGCCAGCAGCTCCTTCTACGAGCAGTACTTC. Combining the CDR3 with reference TRBV5-6 and TRBJ2-7 gives the whole variable domain DAGVTQSPTHLIKTRGQQVTLRCSPKSGHDTVSWYQQALGQGPQFIFQYYEEEERQRGNFPDRFSGHQFPNYSSELNVNALLLGDSALYLCASSSFYEQYFGPGTRLTVT.

The rearrangement links TRBV28 to TRBJ2-1, with TRBD2 identical over 8 bases. The CDR3 contains 16 residues. V lost 2 bases to trimming and J lost 2 bases; unmatched junction nucleotides: 5. Germline V gene sequence: CDR1 MDHEN, CDR2 SYDVKM. The chain's CDR3 is CASSLITSGAYNEQFF. Here the CDR3 DNA reads TGTGCCAGCAGTTTAATTACTAGCGGAGCCTACAATGAGCAGTTCTTC.

This chain uses TRBV29-1 with TRBJ2-7, with 10 bases aligning to TRBD2. The trim removed 6 bases at V and 2 bases at J, leaving 1 base unmatched. Per the germline V gene, CDR1 is SQVTM and CDR2 is ANQGSEA. This CDR3 region has 12 residues. The CDR3 loop reads CSVLAGAYEQYF. The CDR3, as DNA: TGCAGCGTCCTAGCGGGAGCCTACGAGCAGTACTTC.

The V gene is TRBV6-6, the J gene TRBJ2-7, with D perhaps matching TRBD2 (5 bases). Trimming took 0 bases from V and 10 from J, leaving 13 bases between them. From germline, CDR1 is MNHNY and CDR2 SVGAGI (reference sequence). The CDR3 sequence is 13 residues long. CDR3 sequence: CASSYSSREGQYF. As DNA, the CDR3 is TGTGCCAGCAGTTACTCTTCCCGAGAGGGTCAGTACTTC.

This clone appeared a few times. V and J are TRBV5-5 and TRBJ2-7; 7 positions match TRBD1. CDR1 is SGHKS and CDR2 is YYEKEE in the germline V gene (reference sequence). The CDR3 is 14 residues long. J lost 3 bases, V lost 0 bases, and 3 bases had no gene match. Here the CDR3 reads CASSLGGTVYEQYF. The CDR3 coding sequence is TGTGCCAGCAGCTTGGGAGGGACAGTCTACGAGCAGTACTTC.

This clone has only a few counts. The V gene is TRBV6-5, the J gene TRBJ1-5, with unresolved D. The CDR3 runs to 14 residues. The germline V gene has CDR1 MNHEY and CDR2 SVGAGI. Trimming pared 2 bases from V and 0 bases from J, leaving 5 bases between. The CDR3 reads CASSYMYSNQPQHF. As DNA, the CDR3 is TGTGCCAGCAGTTACATGTATAGCAATCAGCCCCAGCATTTT.

This chain joins TRBV6-4 and TRBJ2-1; no clear D. CDR3 length: 13 residues. Germline V gene lookup returns CDR1 MRHNA and CDR2 SNTAGT. Trimming cost V 6 bases and J 1 base, with 7 bases left between them. DNA for the CDR3: TGTGCCAGCAGCAGCGAATCCTACAATGAGCAGTTCTTC. It translates to CASSSESYNEQFF.

This chain's CDR3 is CASSLAGSYNEQFF. CDR3 nucleotides: TGTGCCAGCAGCTTAGCCGGTTCGTACAATGAGCAGTTCTTC. This rearrangement joins TRBV7-2 to TRBJ2-1; no clear D gene. CDR1 is SGHTA, CDR2 FQGNSA, per germline. V was clipped by 0 bases and J by 4 bases, with 7 bases between them. This CDR3 comprises 14 residues.

This sequence joins TRBV29-1 and TRBJ1-2, with D possibly TRBD1 on 5 matching bases. The CDR3 has 13 amino acids. CDR1 and CDR2 from the germline V gene are SQVTM and ANQGSEA. V was clipped by 4 bases and J by 6 bases, with 15 bases between them. CDR3 DNA: TGCAGCGTTGTCCGGGGGTACTACGATGGCTACACCTTC. This encodes CSVVRGYYDGYTF. Supplemented by reference TRBV29-1 and TRBJ1-2, the full variable domain reads SAVISQKPSRDICQRGTSLTIQCQVDSQVTMMFWYRQQPGQSLTLIATANQGSEATYESGFVIDKFPISRPNLTFSTLTVSNMSPEDSSIYLCSVVRGYYDGYTFGSGTRLTVV.

This rearrangement joins TRBV4-1 to TRBJ1-1; D call uncertain. Trimming cost V 7 bases and J 4 bases, with 16 bases left between them. Germline V gene data show CDR1 as MGHRA and CDR2 as YSYEKL. This CDR3 spans 14 amino acids. The CDR3: CASIGPLRGTEAFF. In nucleotides, the CDR3 is TGCGCCAGCATCGGACCCCTTCGGGGCACTGAAGCTTTCTTT.

The J gene is TRBJ2-7, the V gene TRBV6-5; a weak D match, TRBD1 (5 bases). The V end was cut by 0 bases, the J end by 2 bases, with 11 bases between. The germline V gene has CDR1 MNHEY and CDR2 SVGAGI. This CDR3 is 15 amino acids long. CDR3 in amino acids: CASSYSQALTYEQYF. The CDR3 DNA sequence: TGTGCCAGCAGTTACTCACAGGCACTAACCTACGAGCAGTACTTC.

The genes are TRBV4-2 and TRBJ1-1; a possible D gene is TRBD1 (5 bases). CDR3 length equals 17 residues. Trimming left V 0 bases short and J 0 bases short, with 14 bases between. Germline V CDR1 and CDR2: LGHNA, YNFKEQ. DNA for the CDR3: TGTGCCAGCAGCCAAGATCGTACGGGGGTTATGAACACTGAAGCTTTCTTT. It specifies CASSQDRTGVMNTEAFF.

This clone was found a few times. The rearrangement links TRBV7-9 to TRBJ2-2, with a tentative D call TRBD2 (6 bases). The V end lost 1 base, the J end lost 0 bases, and 6 bases lay between the germline ends. Germline V gene data show CDR1 as SEHNR and CDR2 as FQNEAQ (reference sequence). The CDR3 length is 15 residues. As DNA, the CDR3 is TGTGCCAGCAGCTTAGGGGAGGCGAACACCGGGGAGCTGTTTTTT. The encoded protein is CASSLGEANTGELFF.

This chain uses TRBV5-1 with TRBJ2-1; 7 bases agree with TRBD1. V dropped 4 bases and J dropped 2; count of bases not matched to a gene: 6. Germline CDR1 is SGHRS and CDR2 is YFSETQ. The CDR3 contains 15 residues. This chain's CDR3 is CASSLGTVPYNEQFF. CDR3 DNA sequence: TGCGCCAGCAGCCTCGGGACAGTACCCTACAATGAGCAGTTCTTC.

This clone was seen just once. The rearrangement joins TRBV5-1 to TRBJ2-1, with 9 bases that match TRBD2. Germline V CDR1 and CDR2: SGHRS, YFSETQ. There are 16 residues in the CDR3. V shed 0 bases and J 4 bases; nucleotides not matched to a gene: 5. This CDR3 reads CASSLEASGVYNEQFF. The CDR3 nucleotides are TGCGCCAGCAGCTTGGAGGCTAGCGGGGTGTACAATGAGCAGTTCTTC.

The DNA of the CDR3 is TGCGCCAGCAGCGCAGGACAGCACTATGGCTACACCTTC. It specifies CASSAGQHYGYTF. This rearrangement joins TRBV10-1 to TRBJ1-2, with D possibly matching TRBD1 (6 bases). The CDR3 is 13 amino acids. Germline CDR1 reads WNHNN; CDR2 reads SYGVQD (reference sequence). The V and J ends lost 6 bases and 3 bases respectively, with 11 bases between them.

The J gene is TRBJ2-1, the V gene TRBV7-2; TRBD2 aligns across 8 bases. Germline V gene lookup returns CDR1 SGHTA and CDR2 FQGNSA. This CDR3 comprises 18 residues. V lost 0 bases and J lost 0; bases outside the gene matches: 7. The CDR3 region is CASSLASGIGSSYNEQFF. The CDR3 nucleotides read TGTGCCAGCAGCTTAGCTAGCGGGATCGGTAGCTCCTACAATGAGCAGTTCTTC.

The V and J genes are TRBV4-3 and TRBJ2-7, with 10 nucleotides matching TRBD1. The germline CDR1 and CDR2 sequences are LGHNA and YSLEER. V dropped 0 bases and J dropped 4; count of bases not matched to a gene: 6. CDR3 size: 16 residues. The CDR3 sequence is CASSQEEGTGVYEQYF. Written as DNA, the CDR3 is TGCGCCAGCAGCCAAGAGGAGGGGACAGGGGTATACGAGCAGTACTTC.

V and J are TRBV2 and TRBJ2-5, with 8 bases that match TRBD1. The junction had 7 bases not matched to a gene; V was cut back by 5 bases and J by 2 bases. The CDR3 is made up of 15 amino acids. The V gene's germline CDR1 is SNHLY and CDR2 FYNNEI. The DNA for the CDR3 is TGTGCCAGCAGTCGGGACAGGTCCTCTCAAGAGACCCAGTACTTC. This encodes CASSRDRSSQETQYF.